This TCR beta chain was recorded in a study of T cell responses to AZD1222 COVID-19 vaccine. Study-wide results and limits: Spike-specific TCR depth and breadth grew after two AZD1222 doses.

This clone turned up a few times. Its antigen remains unidentified. V lost 1 base, J lost 7 bases, and 14 bases lay in between. The CDR3 consists of 14 residues. The germline V gene has CDR1 SGHAT and CDR2 FQNNGV. Produced via immunoSEQ multiplex PCR; TCRdb's table is partial and in-frame only. Here the sample spans 110,000 to 150,000 clones, 90% being singletons. The TCR sequence derives from an adult in good health. The sequencing used peripheral blood, collected on day 0 of AZD1222 vaccination. V gene TRBV11-2 combines with J gene TRBJ2-7, with D possibly matching TRBD1 (6 bases). The DNA for the CDR3 is TGTGCCAGCAGCTTAGCAGGCAGGGGAAGGGAGCAGTACTTC. It encodes CASSLAGRGREQYF.